The source of this TCR beta chain is a study of shared clonotypes between healthy human individuals (dated by TCRdb to the early 2020s). About the study as a whole: The cohort included three men and two women between 18 and 49 years of age. For each donor, CD4 naive and CD4 memory were each given three plates, CD8 naive was given two plates, and CD8 memory was given one plate. Blood TCR repertoires of a handful of healthy adults were deeply sequenced to estimate repertoire size and the extent of clonotype sharing between individuals. Libraries were prepared and TCR repertoires were sequenced by different laboratories using diverse techniques, in order to increase sequencing depth and limit assay-specific biases. Per donor, leukapheresis produced somewhere between about 0.9 and 9 billion PBMCs.

Of note for this clone: It lacks a known antigen. No much larger clonotype is one base removed from it; base qualities were not supplied.

The donors were healthy, HIV-negative adults who had no recently reported acute infections or vaccinations. Every donor was a Caucasian adult residing in Nashville, Tennessee, USA. CD4+ T cells were enriched by magnetic negative selection, after which naive cells were positively selected on CD45RA and the negative fraction was taken as the memory subset. Blood was obtained by leukapheresis, after which PBMCs were separated by Ficoll-Histopaque density gradient centrifugation and cryopreserved in liquid nitrogen vapor phase. Analytical flow cytometry was used to check the purity and quantity of every magnetically sorted T cell population. Genomic DNA was isolated from each sorted fraction and quantified by UV absorbance on a Nanodrop 2000c. General conclusions and limits of the study: Sharing across a handful of donors was observed for roughly 5% of naive CD4, 3% to 4% of naive CD8, 2% to 2.5% of memory CD4, and about 0.4% of memory CD8 clonotypes. Because the study included a small number of donors, the genetic and exposure-history diversity represented was limited. Pairwise subsampling indicated that sequencing depth was expected to affect the degree of clonotype sharing among donors. Clonotypes shared by all four sorted-subset donors showed higher generation probabilities than non-shared clonotypes. Larger estimated clonotype richness was generally found for naive subsets than for memory subsets. Incomplete sequencing was indicated by rarefaction of sorted-subset datasets, despite the large sequencing depth. Sampling was restricted to blood, and TCR repertoires in tissues likely differ from the TCR repertoires found in blood.

The CDR3, from cysteine to phenylalanine, totals 15 residues. Of the read, only the CDR3 DNA is kept; its 45 bases are in frame from base 1. The germline V gene sets CDR1 to MNHEY and CDR2 to SVGAGI. Trimming at the junction amounts to 2 bases on V and 5 bases on J, and the germline ends lie 14 bases apart. Using the deep immunoSEQ assay, TCR CDR3 regions were amplified from genomic DNA by multiplex PCR. Extracted genomic DNA from each cell subset was distributed evenly across all wells of several immunoSEQ 96-well plates, and each plate was treated as a replicate. For sorted subsets, about 210 ng of genomic DNA, equivalent to around 31,000 T cell genomes, went into each replicate PCR. The purified libraries were quantified using a Qubit 3.0 fluorometer, sized with a Bioanalyzer 2100, and then quantified again using the KAPA Library Quantification kit. Every immunoSEQ 96-well plate was sequenced on a dedicated single-read 150-cycle Illumina NextSeq 550 flow cell. On the study's bioinformatics: Because the immunoSEQ output included only junctional sequences and no quality scores, the filtering could not be the same as the filtering used for full-length reads. To assign V/J genes and CDR3, sequences were annotated against IMGT germline references using PyIR, a Python wrapper for IgBLAST v1.9. Reads were removed for weak V/J assignments (E-value above 1e-6), missing CDR3, stop codons, out-of-frame junctions, or ambiguous translated residues. V3J clonotypes were defined as sequences sharing an identical inferred V gene, J gene, and CDR3 amino acid sequence. To compute the percentage overlap between repertoires, the number of shared unique clonotypes was divided by the size of the smaller repertoire. Three approaches were used to assess repertoire richness: RTK rarefaction, the Chao1 estimator, and Recon v2.1 estimates of unobserved clonotypes. OLGA was used to compute generation probabilities for all TCRbeta clonotypes that the gDNA method yielded from a handful of donors. Sourced from immuneACCESS, this table was stored by TCRdb with only in-frame sequences that have V and J called. A share of the clones is absent; for the studies checked, an unresolved V gene accounts for under half, and the remainder has no known explanation. The DNA gave D and trimming, while V, J and clone size come from that table. Within this sample are some 1 million clones, with approximately 68% of them counted one time only. The ten largest clones represent about 1.5% of the sample.

The TCR originated in a young man in good health. The sequenced sample was memory CD4+ T cells sorted from blood. This specimen's cell subset or site label, per the study, means: CD45RA-negative fraction. The V and J segments used are TRBV6-5 and TRBJ2-3; the D assignment is uncertain and may be TRBD1 or TRBD2, with 6 bases supporting each. The DNA sequence follows: TGTGCCAGCAGTTACGAAGGGGGGCGGCAAGATACGCAGTATTTT. Its translation reads: CASSYEGGRQDTQYF.